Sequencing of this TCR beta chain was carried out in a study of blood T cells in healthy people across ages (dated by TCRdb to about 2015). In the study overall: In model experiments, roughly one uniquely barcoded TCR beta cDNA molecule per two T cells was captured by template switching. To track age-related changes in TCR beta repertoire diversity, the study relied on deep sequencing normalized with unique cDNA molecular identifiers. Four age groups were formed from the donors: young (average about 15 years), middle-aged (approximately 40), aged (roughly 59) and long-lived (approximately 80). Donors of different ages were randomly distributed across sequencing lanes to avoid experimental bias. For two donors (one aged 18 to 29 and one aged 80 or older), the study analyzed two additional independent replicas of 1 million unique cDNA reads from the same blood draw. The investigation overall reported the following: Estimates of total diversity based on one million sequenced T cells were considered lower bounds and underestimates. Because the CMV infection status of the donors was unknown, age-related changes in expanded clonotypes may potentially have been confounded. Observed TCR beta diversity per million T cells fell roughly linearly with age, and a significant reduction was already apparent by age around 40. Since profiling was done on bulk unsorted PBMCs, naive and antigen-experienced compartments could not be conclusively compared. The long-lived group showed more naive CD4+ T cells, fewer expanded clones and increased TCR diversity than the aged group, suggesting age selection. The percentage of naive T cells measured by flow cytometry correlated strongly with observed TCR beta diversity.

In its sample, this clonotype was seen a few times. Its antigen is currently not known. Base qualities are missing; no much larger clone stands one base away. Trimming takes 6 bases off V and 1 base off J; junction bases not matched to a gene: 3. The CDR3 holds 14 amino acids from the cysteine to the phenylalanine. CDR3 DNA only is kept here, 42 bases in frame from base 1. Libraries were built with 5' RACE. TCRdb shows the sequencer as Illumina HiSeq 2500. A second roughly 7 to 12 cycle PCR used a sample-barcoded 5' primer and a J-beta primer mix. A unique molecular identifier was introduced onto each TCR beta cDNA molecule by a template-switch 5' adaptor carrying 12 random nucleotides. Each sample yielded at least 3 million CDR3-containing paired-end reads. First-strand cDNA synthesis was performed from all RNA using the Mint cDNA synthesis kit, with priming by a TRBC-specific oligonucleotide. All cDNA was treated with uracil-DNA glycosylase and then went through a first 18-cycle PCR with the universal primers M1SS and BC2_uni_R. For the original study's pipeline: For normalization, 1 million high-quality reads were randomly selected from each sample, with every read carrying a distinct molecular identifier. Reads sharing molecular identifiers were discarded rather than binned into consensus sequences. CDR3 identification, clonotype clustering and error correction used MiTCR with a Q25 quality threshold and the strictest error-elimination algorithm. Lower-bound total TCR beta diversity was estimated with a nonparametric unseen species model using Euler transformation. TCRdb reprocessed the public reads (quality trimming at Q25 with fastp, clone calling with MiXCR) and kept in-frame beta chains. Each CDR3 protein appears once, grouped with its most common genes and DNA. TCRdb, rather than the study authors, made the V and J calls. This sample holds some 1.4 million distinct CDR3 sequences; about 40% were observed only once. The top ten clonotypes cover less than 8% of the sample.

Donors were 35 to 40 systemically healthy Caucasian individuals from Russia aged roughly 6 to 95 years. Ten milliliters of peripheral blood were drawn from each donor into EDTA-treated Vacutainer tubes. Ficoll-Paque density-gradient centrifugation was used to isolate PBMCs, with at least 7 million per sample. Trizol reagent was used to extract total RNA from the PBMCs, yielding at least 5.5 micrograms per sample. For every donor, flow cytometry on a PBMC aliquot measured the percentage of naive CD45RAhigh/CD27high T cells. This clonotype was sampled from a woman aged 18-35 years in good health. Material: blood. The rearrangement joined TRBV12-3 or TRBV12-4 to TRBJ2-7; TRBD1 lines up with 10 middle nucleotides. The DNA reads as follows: TGTGCCAGCAGGCCGGACAGGGGGTCCTACGAGCAGTACTTC. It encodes CASRPDRGSYEQYF.